This T cell receptor (beta chain) was found in a study of blood T cell repertoires in COVID-19. About the study: Acute and convalescent COVID-19 specimens originated in the United States, Italy and Spain. T cells, B-cell-depleted T cells, or PBMCs supplied cDNA or gDNA.

Enrolled during active infection, Seattle patients were then followed longitudinally. In the study's own analysis: Estimated nucleated cell counts came from reference gene primer amplification. The data were produced by immunoSEQ multiplex PCR, yet TCRdb's version contains in-frame clones alone and is incomplete. V, J and clone size derive from that table, while D and trimming were established from the DNA sequence. Counted here are about 420,000 clones, 85% to 90% occurring once; the ten biggest clones make up approximately 0.92%. Per the germline V gene, CDR1 is MNHEY and CDR2 is SVGAGI. The CDR3 consists of 14 residues. With 8 bases clipped from V and 8 bases from J, the junction kept 9 bases outside the gene matches.

This chain uses TRBV6-5 with TRBJ2-1; TRBD2 agrees at 10 bases. This clonotype was obtained from a man aged 18 to 35 with COVID-19, enrolled during active disease. Material: peripheral blood. CDR3 region: CASGRSGRVDEQFF. For the CDR3, the DNA is TGTGCCAGCGGTCGAAGCGGGAGGGTGGATGAGCAGTTCTTC.